This T cell receptor beta chain stems from a study of T-cell reconstitution after alpha-beta-depleted transplantation in children. Unique molecular identifiers were incorporated into the prepared TCRbeta library. TCRdb re-derived calls from the PCR reads in MiXCR, one entry per CDR3 protein. The data contain roughly 670,000 distinct CDR3 sequences, around 13% of them singletons. This clonotype was recorded at least ten times. The antigen is not known. Overall study results and limits: A year had passed since transplant, and T-cell counts and diversity by then came mostly from newly produced T cells. After transplant, at about two months, alpha-beta T cells were reportedly derived from several hundred expanded graft clones.

The CDR3 sequence is 15 residues long. CDR1 is SGHRS and CDR2 is YFSETQ in the germline V gene. The germline V and J ends were trimmed by 3 bases and 8 bases, with 18 bases remaining between them. The chain has TRBV5-1 and TRBJ2-4; no clear D gene. Sequenced here: PBMCs, sampled before TCRalphabeta/CD19-depleted stem cell transplant. This sequence was found in a girl aged 2-10 years with congenital amegakaryocytic thrombocytopenia, due to receive a stem cell transplant. The CDR3 sequence is CASSSDPTFKDIQYF. CDR3 nucleotide sequence: TGCGCCAGCAGCTCCGACCCCACGTTTAAGGACATTCAGTACTTC.